This T cell receptor beta chain was retrieved from a study of CD4 and CD8 cells across lung adenocarcinoma regions listed by TCRdb under 2018. Context from the whole study: The study examined intratumor heterogeneity of the T cell receptor repertoire by comparing tumor centers with tumor margins.

Donors were patients with localized lung adenocarcinoma, a subtype of non-small cell lung cancer. These samples came from the centers of localized lung adenocarcinomas. For TCR repertoire analysis, CD8+ T cells from tumor tissue were profiled separately from CD4+ T cells. The germline V gene encodes CDR1 MNHEY and CDR2 SMNVEV (reference sequence). The CDR3, from cysteine to phenylalanine, totals 15 residues. Only the CDR3 DNA stays, 45 bases, in frame from base 1. The junction carries 13 bases between V and J, which are trimmed by 5 bases and 1 base respectively. The method behind the library was PCR. These reads were obtained on a HiSeq X Ten. TCRdb took the public reads, trimmed them with fastp at Q25, ran MiXCR for clone calling and kept in-frame beta chains. CDR3 protein duplicates are merged, each entry listing the most common genes and DNA. This sample lists 18,000 or so distinct CDR3 sequences; roughly 51% were detected once. Roughly 50% of the sample is taken by the ten largest.

In this sample, this clonotype turned up many times. Its antigen is still unknown. There are no base qualities to consult, and no much larger clone falls within one base. Sequenced material: CD8+ T cells from the center of a lung tumor. The intended sense of this specimen's cell subset or site label: tumor center region. The V and J genes are TRBV27 and TRBJ2-3; TRBD1 is perhaps the D gene, given 5 matching bases. This TCR was sampled from a female donor with lung adenocarcinoma. The CD4 and CD8 labels of this study may be unreliable. The encoded CDR3 is CASSAGWVGTDTQYF. Read as DNA, the sequence is TGTGCCAGCAGTGCAGGGTGGGTAGGCACAGATACGCAGTATTTT.